The T cell receptor (beta chain) described here comes from a study of spatial heterogeneity in lung cancer. About the research overall: Raw sequencing reads included, on average, more than eight appearances of each unique TCR and UMI combination.

The time point: sample taken at primary tumor resection. A total of around 67 untreated early-stage non-small cell lung cancer patients served as donors. Whole RNA, which was extracted from tumor, nontumor lung tissue or frozen PBMC, was sequenced without any cell sorting. This clonotype is medium-sized within its sample. TCR cDNA molecules were tagged individually, and each one carried a unique molecular identifier. MiXCR, run by TCRdb on the 5' RACE reads, gives a single entry per CDR3 protein. Of 1,500 to 2,000 distinct CDR3 sequences detected, roughly 24% appear once; the ten largest clones hold approximately 13%. This clonotype was sampled from a male donor with early-stage non-small cell lung cancer. Specimen: normal lung tissue next to the tumor, collected at surgery.

This CDR3 is CASSPRGSSYNEQFF. DNA for the CDR3: TGCGCCAGCAGCCCGCGGGGGTCCTCCTACAATGAGCAGTTCTTC. This rearrangement joins TRBV5-1 to TRBJ2-1, with 7 bases that match TRBD2. J gave up 0 bases and V 4 bases, and 4 bases lay outside the gene matches. CDR1 and CDR2 from the germline V gene are SGHRS and YFSETQ. The CDR3 is 15 amino acids.